This entry describes one T cell receptor (beta chain). This CDR3 has 13 residues. The ends lost 0 bases at V and 8 bases at J; junction bases unmatched: 5. CDR1 and CDR2 from the germline V gene are GTSNPN and SVGIG (reference sequence). This sample was taken from a study of blood T cell repertoires in COVID-19. Study in general: PBMCs, B-cell-depleted T cells, or T cells provided the cDNA or gDNA that made up the material.

Under the authors' procedure: The authors estimated nucleated cell counts from reference gene primer amplification. Produced via immunoSEQ multiplex PCR; TCRdb's table is partial and in-frame only. V and J calls and clone size follow that table, whereas D and trimming were derived from the DNA. In the table there are 150,000 to 200,000 clones, 80% to 85% of which are singletons. This sequence originates from a woman aged 25 to 45 who had been exposed to COVID-19. What was sequenced was PBMCs or T cells enriched from blood (not recorded which). The V and J genes are TRBV30 and TRBJ1-2; the match to TRBD1 covers 8 bases. Written as DNA, the CDR3 is TGTGCCTGGAGTGTACTACAGGGGGAGGGCTACACCTTC. This translates into CAWSVLQGEGYTF.